A selection of T cell receptor beta chains follows, all from one sample in a study of early T cells in non-severe SARS-CoV-2 infection. MiXCR was run by TCRdb on the 5' RACE reads, yielding one entry per CDR3 protein. Of 20,000 to 25,000 distinct CDR3 sequences listed, around 5.2% are singletons. Sequencing was performed on whole blood. These TCRs come from an adult who was a healthcare worker with PCR-confirmed SARS-CoV-2 infection or an uninfected control (not recorded which). Both conserved end residues are part of each CDR3. A D gene is named only where the DNA matches it firmly. Size tells how often a clone was seen (once, few, many) or the class of an expanded clone, and some rows leave it out.

CDR3 protein: CASSWRTGASGANVLTF
CDR3 DNA: TGTGCCAGCAGCTGGAGGACAGGGGCTTCCGGGGCCAACGTCCTGACTTTC
V gene: TRBV12-3/TRBV12-4
J gene: TRBJ2-6
clone size: .
D gene: TRBD1

CDR3 protein: CSAHPLAGEMNEQFF
CDR3 DNA: TGCAGTGCCCACCCTTTAGCGGGAGAGATGAATGAGCAGTTCTTC
V gene: TRBV20-1
J gene: TRBJ2-1
clone size: many
D gene: TRBD2

CDR3 protein: CSVPTGGGAETQYF
CDR3 DNA: TGCAGCGTTCCCACCGGGGGCGGGGCGGAGACCCAGTACTTC
V gene: TRBV29-1
J gene: TRBJ2-5
clone size: many
D gene: .

CDR3 protein: CASSPPSGLAGTTYEQYF
CDR3 DNA: TGTGCCAGCTCACCACCCTCCGGGCTAGCGGGAACCACCTACGAGCAGTACTTC
V gene: TRBV18
J gene: TRBJ2-7
clone size: many
D gene: TRBD2

CDR3 protein: CASSLGTGGGHEQFF
CDR3 DNA: TGTGCCAGCAGCTTAGGGACAGGGGGGGGCCATGAGCAGTTCTTC
V gene: TRBV7-6
J gene: TRBJ2-1
clone size: many
D gene: TRBD1

CDR3 protein: CASSQARMVANVLTF
CDR3 DNA: TGTGCCAGCAGCCAAGCTCGGATGGTAGCCAACGTCCTGACTTTC
V gene: TRBV4-2
J gene: TRBJ2-6
clone size: .
D gene: .

CDR3 protein: CASSQQLSGTSYEQYF
CDR3 DNA: TGTGCCAGCAGCCAGCAGCTTAGCGGTACCTCCTACGAGCAGTACTTC
V gene: TRBV3-1
J gene: TRBJ2-7
clone size: many
D gene: .

CDR3 protein: CASSHRTPNTEAFF
CDR3 DNA: TGTGCCAGCAGCCATCGGACCCCGAACACTGAAGCTTTCTTT
V gene: TRBV7-9
J gene: TRBJ1-1
clone size: many
D gene: .

CDR3 protein: CASSPGLSSTDTQYF
CDR3 DNA: TGTGCCAGCAGCCCGGGACTGTCTAGCACAGATACGCAGTATTTT
V gene: TRBV11-3
J gene: TRBJ2-3
clone size: .
D gene: .

CDR3 protein: CSGSGGINSRANEQFF
CDR3 DNA: TGCAGTGGGAGTGGGGGAATCAACTCGAGGGCCAATGAGCAGTTCTTC
V gene: TRBV20-1
J gene: TRBJ2-1
clone size: medium-sized
D gene: .

CDR3 protein: CASSFTSGTGTYEQYF
CDR3 DNA: TGTGCCAGCAGTTTCACCTCCGGGACAGGGACCTACGAGCAGTACTTC
V gene: TRBV28
J gene: TRBJ2-7
clone size: .
D gene: TRBD1

CDR3 protein: CASSPRVAGTSYNEQFF
CDR3 DNA: TGTGCCAGCAGCCCGCGGGTAGCGGGGACGTCCTACAATGAGCAGTTCTTC
V gene: TRBV7-9
J gene: TRBJ2-1
clone size: many
D gene: TRBD2

CDR3 protein: CSASGTSGSTDTQYF
CDR3 DNA: TGCAGTGCTTCCGGGACTAGCGGGAGCACAGATACGCAGTATTTT
V gene: TRBV20-1
J gene: TRBJ2-3
clone size: many
D gene: TRBD2

CDR3 protein: CASSLTPPREVTGTDTQYF
CDR3 DNA: TGTGCTAGCAGCTTAACCCCCCCTCGGGAGGTGACAGGCACAGATACGCAGTATTTT
V gene: TRBV7-7
J gene: TRBJ2-3
clone size: few
D gene: TRBD2

CDR3 protein: CASSERGANNNSPLHF
CDR3 DNA: TGTGCCAGCAGTGAACGTGGGGCGAATAATAATTCACCCCTCCACTTT
V gene: TRBV2
J gene: TRBJ1-6
clone size: many
D gene: .

CDR3 protein: CSVPTRSGLQETQYF
CDR3 DNA: TGCAGTGTCCCGACTCGTAGCGGGCTCCAAGAGACCCAGTACTTC
V gene: TRBV20-1
J gene: TRBJ2-5
clone size: many
D gene: TRBD2

CDR3 protein: CASSDPNEKLFF
CDR3 DNA: TGTGCCAGCAGCGACCCTAATGAAAAACTGTTTTTT
V gene: TRBV7-8
J gene: TRBJ1-4
clone size: many
D gene: .

CDR3 protein: CSARLYEQYF
CDR3 DNA: TGCAGTGCTAGGCTCTACGAGCAGTACTTC
V gene: TRBV20-1
J gene: TRBJ2-7
clone size: once
D gene: .

CDR3 protein: CASSLDHSPLHF
CDR3 DNA: TGTGCCAGCAGCTTAGACCATTCACCCCTCCACTTT
V gene: TRBV7-2
J gene: TRBJ1-6
clone size: many
D gene: .

CDR3 protein: CASSPPGTGTNEQFF
CDR3 DNA: TGTGCCAGCTCACCACCGGGGACAGGGACCAATGAGCAGTTCTTC
V gene: TRBV18
J gene: TRBJ2-1
clone size: few
D gene: TRBD1

CDR3 protein: CASSELHWNQPQHF
CDR3 DNA: TGTGCCAGCAGCGAGTTACATTGGAATCAGCCCCAGCATTTT
V gene: TRBV2
J gene: TRBJ1-5
clone size: few
D gene: .

CDR3 protein: CASSPYEERVSTDTQYF
CDR3 DNA: TGTGCCAGCAGTCCGTACGAGGAGCGGGTCAGCACAGATACGCAGTATTTT
V gene: TRBV27
J gene: TRBJ2-3
clone size: .
D gene: .

CDR3 protein: CASSPKTGVEQFF
CDR3 DNA: TGCGCCAGCAGCCCAAAAACAGGGGTTGAGCAGTTCTTC
V gene: TRBV4-1
J gene: TRBJ2-1
clone size: few
D gene: TRBD1

CDR3 protein: CASSLRTWDTTELFF
CDR3 DNA: TGCGCCAGCAGTTTACGAACCTGGGACACCACTGAGCTGTTTTTT
V gene: TRBV5-1
J gene: TRBJ2-2
clone size: many
D gene: .

CDR3 protein: CASSERLLVGTEAFF
CDR3 DNA: TGTGCCAGCAGTGAACGTCTCCTGGTTGGCACTGAAGCTTTCTTT
V gene: TRBV2
J gene: TRBJ1-1
clone size: many
D gene: .

CDR3 protein: CASSLATAGAFF
CDR3 DNA: TGTGCCAGCAGCTTAGCGACGGCCGGTGCTTTCTTT
V gene: TRBV7-8
J gene: TRBJ1-1
clone size: many
D gene: .

CDR3 protein: CASSQEDTQYF
CDR3 DNA: TGCGCCAGCAGCCAAGAAGATACGCAGTATTTT
V gene: TRBV4-2
J gene: TRBJ2-3
clone size: many
D gene: .

CDR3 protein: CASSLDLGMVEAFF
CDR3 DNA: TGCGCCAGCAGCTTGGATCTTGGGATGGTTGAAGCTTTCTTT
V gene: TRBV5-1
J gene: TRBJ1-1
clone size: many
D gene: .

CDR3 protein: CASSRRGTSGVDEQFF
CDR3 DNA: TGTGCCAGCAGTCGCCGCGGGACTAGCGGGGTCGATGAGCAGTTCTTC
V gene: TRBV2
J gene: TRBJ2-1
clone size: many
D gene: TRBD2

CDR3 protein: CATEDSGIGDETQYF
CDR3 DNA: TGTGCCACCGAGGATAGCGGGATAGGCGATGAGACCCAGTACTTC
V gene: TRBV10-3
J gene: TRBJ2-5
clone size: .
D gene: TRBD2

CDR3 protein: CATRQTTNEKLFF
CDR3 DNA: TGTGCCACCCGCCAAACAACTAATGAAAAACTGTTTTTT
V gene: TRBV12-3/TRBV12-4
J gene: TRBJ1-4
clone size: many
D gene: .

CDR3 protein: CASSFTGVYGYTF
CDR3 DNA: TGTGCCAGCAGTTTCACAGGGGTCTATGGCTACACCTTC
V gene: TRBV28
J gene: TRBJ1-2
clone size: .
D gene: TRBD1

CDR3 protein: CASSLARGTHYEQYF
CDR3 DNA: TGTGCCAGCAGCTTAGCGCGCGGGACACACTACGAGCAGTACTTC
V gene: TRBV11-1
J gene: TRBJ2-7
clone size: .
D gene: .

CDR3 protein: CSARDGQNYGYTF
CDR3 DNA: TGCAGTGCTAGAGATGGACAGAACTATGGCTACACCTTC
V gene: TRBV20-1
J gene: TRBJ1-2
clone size: few
D gene: .

CDR3 protein: CASSGGPANTGELFF
CDR3 DNA: TGTGCCAGCAGTGGGGGGCCCGCGAACACCGGGGAGCTGTTTTTT
V gene: TRBV2
J gene: TRBJ2-2
clone size: many
D gene: .

CDR3 protein: CATSDYTGLNGYTF
CDR3 DNA: TGTGCCACCAGTGATTATACAGGGCTGAATGGCTACACCTTC
V gene: TRBV24-1
J gene: TRBJ1-2
clone size: many
D gene: .

CDR3 protein: CASSHGQGGLGETQYF
CDR3 DNA: TGTGCCAGCAGCCATGGTCAGGGTGGGCTCGGGGAGACCCAGTACTTC
V gene: TRBV7-6
J gene: TRBJ2-5
clone size: many
D gene: .

CDR3 protein: CASSLETGPQSTQYF
CDR3 DNA: TGTGCCAGCAGCTTAGAGACAGGGCCGCAGAGTACGCAGTATTTT
V gene: TRBV11-2
J gene: TRBJ2-3
clone size: many
D gene: TRBD1

CDR3 protein: CASSSGHEKLFF
CDR3 DNA: TGTGCCAGCAGTTCCGGACATGAAAAACTGTTTTTT
V gene: TRBV27
J gene: TRBJ1-4
clone size: .
D gene: .

CDR3 protein: CASNPLAGVSEQYF
CDR3 DNA: TGTGCCAGCAACCCCCTGGCCGGGGTGTCCGAGCAGTACTTC
V gene: TRBV7-9
J gene: TRBJ2-7
clone size: many
D gene: .

CDR3 protein: CSAAPSGRYNEQFF
CDR3 DNA: TGCAGTGCAGCACCTAGCGGGAGGTATAATGAGCAGTTCTTC
V gene: TRBV20-1
J gene: TRBJ2-1
clone size: many
D gene: TRBD2

CDR3 protein: CASSFFIAGVDNEQFF
CDR3 DNA: TGTGCCAGCAGCTTCTTTATAGCGGGAGTGGACAATGAGCAGTTCTTC
V gene: TRBV7-9
J gene: TRBJ2-1
clone size: medium-sized
D gene: TRBD2

CDR3 protein: CASSLDPGQGIYGYTF
CDR3 DNA: TGTGCCAGCAGCTTAGATCCGGGACAGGGGATCTATGGCTACACCTTC
V gene: TRBV7-9
J gene: TRBJ1-2
clone size: many
D gene: TRBD1

CDR3 protein: CASSVRAGADADTQYF
CDR3 DNA: TGTGCCAGCAGCGTAAGGGCGGGAGCCGACGCAGATACGCAGTATTTT
V gene: TRBV9
J gene: TRBJ2-3
clone size: medium-sized
D gene: TRBD2

CDR3 protein: CASSFTRNSYEQYF
CDR3 DNA: TGTGCCAGCAGTTTCACTAGAAATTCCTACGAGCAGTACTTC
V gene: TRBV28
J gene: TRBJ2-7
clone size: many
D gene: .

CDR3 protein: CASSPSPGRAGYTF
CDR3 DNA: TGTGCCAGCAGCCCTTCCCCTGGCAGGGCCGGCTACACCTTC
V gene: TRBV27
J gene: TRBJ1-2
clone size: many
D gene: .

CDR3 protein: CASRGLAGHNEQFF
CDR3 DNA: TGCGCCAGCAGGGGGCTAGCGGGGCACAATGAGCAGTTCTTC
V gene: TRBV10-2
J gene: TRBJ2-1
clone size: many
D gene: TRBD2

CDR3 protein: CSVVRAAGNYEQYF
CDR3 DNA: TGCAGTGTAGTTAGGGCAGCTGGGAACTACGAGCAGTACTTC
V gene: TRBV20-1
J gene: TRBJ2-7
clone size: .
D gene: .

CDR3 protein: CASSQDVRGNYGYTF
CDR3 DNA: TGTGCCAGCAGCCAAGATGTCAGGGGGAACTATGGCTACACCTTC
V gene: TRBV3-1
J gene: TRBJ1-2
clone size: many
D gene: TRBD1

CDR3 protein: CASSFGSGTYYNEQFF
CDR3 DNA: TGTGCCAGCAGCTTCGGTAGCGGGACTTACTACAATGAGCAGTTCTTC
V gene: TRBV7-8
J gene: TRBJ2-1
clone size: .
D gene: TRBD2

CDR3 protein: CSAEGDEQFF
CDR3 DNA: TGCAGTGCCGAGGGCGATGAGCAGTTCTTC
V gene: TRBV20-1
J gene: TRBJ2-1
clone size: .
D gene: .

CDR3 protein: CASSLRADQETQYF
CDR3 DNA: TGTGCCAGCAGTTTAAGGGCAGATCAAGAGACCCAGTACTTC
V gene: TRBV12-3/TRBV12-4
J gene: TRBJ2-5
clone size: many
D gene: .

CDR3 protein: CASSPGELIGELFF
CDR3 DNA: TGTGCCAGTAGCCCAGGGGAATTAATCGGGGAGCTGTTTTTT
V gene: TRBV19
J gene: TRBJ2-2
clone size: few
D gene: .

CDR3 protein: CSVESLLSTEAFF
CDR3 DNA: TGCAGCGTTGAATCACTGCTGAGCACTGAAGCTTTCTTT
V gene: TRBV29-1
J gene: TRBJ1-1
clone size: many
D gene: .